The 20 T cell receptor beta chains listed next were all sequenced from one sample in a study of blood T cell repertoires in COVID-19. TCRdb's table, derived via immunoSEQ multiplex PCR, lists solely in-frame clones and lacks some. The sample lists around 130,000 clones, approximately 78% seen once, with less than 4.5% in the top ten. Sample: peripheral blood. Source of these receptors: a woman at least 80 years old with acute or convalescent COVID-19.

The chain couples TRBV5-1 to TRBJ2-5; 8 positions match TRBD2. Per the germline V gene, CDR1 is SGHRS and CDR2 is YFSETQ. CDR3 length equals 15 residues. The trim removed 5 bases at V and 2 bases at J, leaving 8 bases unmatched. The CDR3: CASSQRGGQQETQYF. DNA of the CDR3: TGCGCCAGCAGTCAACGGGGGGGTCAACAAGAGACCCAGTACTTC.

This clone was recorded once. The chain is built from TRBV7-3 and TRBJ1-1; 9 bases are shared with TRBD1. In germline, CDR1 is SGHTA, CDR2 FQGTGA. The CDR3 spans 15 residues. V was clipped by 2 bases and J by 4 bases; unmatched bases: 5. The DNA for the CDR3 is TGTGCCAGCAGCTTACAACAGGGGGCGTCCACTGAAGCTTTCTTT. This gives the protein CASSLQQGASTEAFF.

J is TRBJ1-2 and V is TRBV5-6; a weak D match, TRBD1 (5 bases). The CDR3 spans 16 residues. V was trimmed by 0 bases and J by 2 bases, leaving 14 bases between them. In germline, CDR1 is SGHDT, CDR2 YYEEEE. The DNA of the CDR3 is TGTGCCAGCAGCTTGGTGGACATGCGTCAAAACTATGGCTACACCTTC. Protein product: CASSLVDMRQNYGYTF.

The gene calls are TRBV28 and TRBJ1-4; D possibly corresponds to TRBD1 (5 bases). V was cut by 6 bases and J by 4 bases, with 12 bases left in between. Germline loops: CDR1 MDHEN, CDR2 SYDVKM. This CDR3 contains 14 residues. CDR3 protein: CASSVAGINEKLFF. The DNA for the CDR3 is TGTGCCAGCAGCGTGGCAGGGATTAATGAAAAACTGTTTTTT. Using reference TRBV28 and TRBJ1-4 for the parts outside the CDR3, the full variable domain is DVKVTQSSRYLVKRTGEKVFLECVQDMDHENMFWYRQDPGLGLRLIYFSYDVKMKEKGDIPEGYSVSREKKERFSLILESASTNQTSMYLCASSVAGINEKLFFGSGTQLSVL.

The rearrangement joins TRBV3-1 (or the pseudogene TRBV3-2) to TRBJ2-2; 10 nucleotides align to TRBD2. J was trimmed by 5 bases and V by 2 bases; bases with no gene match: 5. This CDR3 spans 16 amino acids. CDR1 and CDR2 from the germline V gene are LGHDT and YNNKEL (reference sequence). In DNA, the CDR3 is TGTGCCAGCAGCCAATACGTTAGCGGGAGGACCGGGGAGCTGTTTTTT. It yields the protein CASSQYVSGRTGELFF.

A single count supports this clone. CDR3: CASSMGLANEQFF. DNA of the CDR3: TGTGCCAGTAGTATGGGACTAGCCAATGAGCAGTTCTTC. The chain is built from TRBV19 and TRBJ2-1; 9 bases fit TRBD2. CDR1 is LNHDA, CDR2 SQIVND, per germline (reference sequence). Unmatched junction bases numbered 0, after V lost 3 bases and J lost 6 bases. This CDR3 contains 13 residues.

The CDR3, as DNA: TGTGCCAGCAGTGGAGGACAGCCGTTTTCTGTCATCTACGAGCAGTACTTC. Translated, it gives CASSGGQPFSVIYEQYF. The gene calls are TRBV6-1 and TRBJ2-7; D may be TRBD1 (6 bases). The germline V gene encodes CDR1 MNHNS and CDR2 SASEGT. Deletions cut 4 bases from V and 3 bases from J, with 22 bases between. CDR3 length equals 17 residues.

There are a few counts of this clone. This rearrangement joins TRBV5-1 to TRBJ2-1; the D gene is possibly TRBD2 (6 bases). The germline V gene encodes CDR1 SGHRS and CDR2 YFSETQ. The CDR3 consists of 15 residues. Deletions cut 0 bases from V and 2 bases from J, with 9 bases between. The CDR3 nucleotides are TGCGCCAGCAGCTTGGTGGGAGGCGCCTACAATGAGCAGTTCTTC. Translation: CASSLVGGAYNEQFF.

The chain combines TRBV29-1 with TRBJ2-3, with 10 bases aligning to TRBD2. The germline V gene has CDR1 SQVTM and CDR2 ANQGSEA. V shed 5 bases and J 3 bases; nucleotides not matched to a gene: 5. The CDR3 runs to 14 residues. CDR3 DNA sequence: TGCAGCGTTAGCCCTAGCGGGGGAACAGATACGCAGTATTTT. Amino acids: CSVSPSGGTDTQYF.

This clone was recorded once. The CDR3 region is CASSLLGGQETQYF. CDR3 coding DNA: TGTGCCAGCAGCTTATTAGGGGGCCAAGAGACCCAGTACTTC. The V call is TRBV5-4, the J call TRBJ2-5, with D tentatively TRBD1 (6 bases). The CDR3 spans 14 residues. The germline gives CDR1 SGHNT, CDR2 YYREEE (reference sequence). V shed 2 bases and J shed 1 base, with 9 bases lying between them.

This chain uses TRBV3-1 (or the pseudogene TRBV3-2) with TRBJ2-1, with D possibly matching TRBD2 (6 bases). The CDR3 sequence is 14 residues long. Germline loops: CDR1 LGHDT, CDR2 YNNKEL (reference sequence). V was clipped by 4 bases and J by 9 bases, with 16 bases between them. For the CDR3, the DNA is TGTGCCAGCAGCCCGCAAGGAGCGGGCGGTGAGCAGTTCTTC. This translates into CASSPQGAGGEQFF.

This clone was detected once. The chain combines TRBV7-9 with TRBJ1-2; a possible D gene is TRBD1 (6 bases). With 6 bases removed from V and 7 bases from J, the gap between germline ends came to 9 bases. This CDR3 region has 11 residues. CDR1 and CDR2 (germline): SEHNR, FQNEAQ (reference sequence). CDR3 region: CASSYRAGYTF. DNA for the CDR3: TGTGCCAGCAGTTACAGGGCTGGCTACACCTTC.

The CDR3 loop is CASTSGQVNTEAFF. The CDR3 nucleotides are TGTGCCAGCACTTCGGGACAGGTGAACACTGAAGCTTTCTTT. This rearrangement joins TRBV28 to TRBJ1-1, with 8 bases that match TRBD1. The germline V gene has CDR1 MDHEN and CDR2 SYDVKM. The length of the CDR3 is 14 residues. V trimming: 7 bases; J trimming: 0 bases; junction bases outside the gene matches: 4.

This rearrangement joins TRBV29-1 to TRBJ2-7; TRBD1 aligns across 9 bases. Germline loops: CDR1 SQVTM, CDR2 ANQGSEA. CDR3 length equals 15 residues. After removal of 6 bases from V and 3 bases from J, the junction contained 12 bases not matched to a gene. Here the CDR3 DNA reads TGCAGCGTCCTACACCGGGACAGGGACTACTACGAGCAGTACTTC. It yields the protein CSVLHRDRDYYEQYF.

This clone was observed once. The CDR3 DNA sequence: TGTGCCAGCAGTGATCAAACGAGCTCTGGAAACACCATATATTTT. Its translation is CASSDQTSSGNTIYF. The chain couples TRBV25-1 to TRBJ1-3; no definite D call. The V end lost 3 bases, the J end lost 0 bases, and 9 bases lay between the germline ends. This CDR3 comprises 15 residues. CDR1 and CDR2 from the germline V gene are MGHDK and SYGVNS.

The chain carries TRBV28 and TRBJ2-3, with D unresolved. Trimming removed 8 bases from V and 5 bases from J, with 11 bases in between. The CDR3 spans 12 residues. Germline lookup yields CDR1 MDHEN and CDR2 SYDVKM. In DNA, the CDR3 is TGTGCCAGCCGGGTCTCAGAAGATACGCAGTATTTT. Translating gives CASRVSEDTQYF.

The rearrangement uses TRBV30 and TRBJ2-4; 7 nucleotides align to TRBD2. The germline V gene encodes CDR1 GTSNPN and CDR2 SVGIG (reference sequence). Unmatched junction bases numbered 4, after V lost 2 bases and J lost 6 bases. The CDR3 loop spans 13 amino acids. CDR3 in amino acids: CAWSMSGGNIQYF. The CDR3 bases are TGTGCCTGGAGTATGTCGGGGGGAAACATTCAGTACTTC.

The chain links TRBV5-1 to TRBJ2-7; TRBD2 aligns across 8 bases. The germline V gene encodes CDR1 SGHRS and CDR2 YFSETQ. With 3 bases clipped from V and 6 bases from J, the junction kept 11 bases outside the gene matches. CDR3 length equals 15 residues. The chain's CDR3 is CASSSGLGAPSEQYF. The DNA for the CDR3 is TGCGCCAGCAGCTCGGGACTAGGGGCCCCATCCGAGCAGTACTTC.

This chain links TRBV6-5 with TRBJ1-1; D not certain. This CDR3 spans 11 amino acids. Trimming pared 11 bases from V and 3 bases from J, leaving 10 bases between. Germline CDR1 MNHEY, CDR2 SVGAGI. The CDR3 sequence: CASQRDTEAFF. CDR3 DNA sequence: TGTGCCTCCCAACGGGACACTGAAGCTTTCTTT.

This clone was counted between two and nine times. The rearrangement joins TRBV19 to TRBJ1-1, with a weak D call TRBD1 (6 bases). In germline, CDR1 is LNHDA, CDR2 SQIVND (reference sequence). Trimming cost V 1 base and J 1 base, with 16 bases left between them. This CDR3 has 17 residues. CDR3 in amino acids: CASSIGWGQAKNTEAFF. The CDR3 DNA is TGTGCCAGTAGTATAGGATGGGGGCAAGCGAAGAACACTGAAGCTTTCTTT.